This T cell receptor (beta chain) is from a study of blood T cell repertoires in COVID-19. This CDR3 contains 15 residues. V was clipped by 5 bases and J by 6 bases, with 20 bases between them. Germline V gene sequence: CDR1 SGHTA, CDR2 FQGNSA. Clones were sequenced by immunoSEQ multiplex PCR, and TCRdb holds only the in-frame ones, with some missing. The sample lists about 160,000 clones; around 92% were seen once. This receptor was obtained from a young man with COVID-19, enrolled during active disease. Input material: peripheral blood. V and J are TRBV7-2 and TRBJ2-7; no definite D call. The CDR3 is CASSTRHPSRIEQYF. CDR3 DNA sequence: TGTGCCAGCAGCACTCGACACCCTTCACGGATCGAGCAGTACTTC. The full variable domain, in which reference TRBV7-2 and TRBJ2-7 provide the parts outside the CDR3, is GAGVSQSPSNKVTEKGKDVELRCDPISGHTALYWYRQSLGQGLEFLIYFQGNSAPDKSGLPSDRFSAERTGGSVSTLTIQRTQQEDSAVYLCASSTRHPSRIEQYFGPGTRLTVT.